This TCR beta chain was recorded in a study of blood T cells in healthy people across ages. Overall study: Capture via template switching afforded approximately one barcoded beta molecule per two T cells.

Primed by a sample-barcoded 5' primer and a J-beta primer mix, a second PCR proceeded for about 7 to 12 cycles. A 12-random-nucleotide template-switch adaptor tagged each cDNA molecule. TCRdb reprocessed the 5' RACE reads with MiXCR, giving one entry per CDR3 protein. The table includes approximately 1.5 million distinct CDR3 sequences, about 35% detected once. The CDR3 has 18 amino acids. V was pared by 6 bases and J by 4 bases, with 28 bases between. Germline V gene lookup returns CDR1 MNHNS and CDR2 SASEGT. Healthy Caucasians from Russia aged roughly 6 to 100 served as donors. A remark on this clonotype: Antigen unknown.

Study-wide results and caveats: In older individuals, TCR beta diversity per million T cells was lower, falling roughly linearly with age.

The specimen sequenced was blood. V and J are TRBV6-1 and TRBJ2-7, with D uncertain. This clonotype was obtained from a woman in her thirties in good health. In DNA, the CDR3 is TGTGCCAGCAGCAACCACATTCCTGGCACCCTAAGTCTATACGAGCAGTACTTC. Its protein is CASSNHIPGTLSLYEQYF.